Listed here are 27 T cell receptor beta chains from one sample, sequenced in a study of PD-1 blockade in classical Hodgkin lymphoma. The repertoire was sequenced with immunoSEQ multiplex PCR; TCRdb's copy has only in-frame clones and lacks some. The repertoire holds more than 90,000 clones, with about three quarters as singletons. The time point is: cycle 4 day 1 (C4D1), after more than five weeks of nivolumab. Each patient relapsed following autologous stem cell transplantation, and prior brentuximab vedotin exposure differed. Sequencing used peripheral blood mononuclear cells (PBMCs), obtained before the fourth cycle of nivolumab. The source is a human donor with classical Hodgkin lymphoma.

CDR3 bases: TGTGCCAGCAGCGACTCCGGGACAGGGGACTACGAGCAGTACTTC. Protein: CASSDSGTGDYEQYF. V usage is TRBV25-1 and J usage is TRBJ2-7; 10 positions match TRBD1. The CDR3 loop spans 15 amino acids. Per the germline V gene, CDR1 is MGHDK and CDR2 is SYGVNS. J lost 3 bases, V lost 6 bases, and 8 bases had no gene match.

This sequence joins TRBV5-4 and TRBJ2-1, with D possibly called TRBD1 or TRBD2 (5 bases each). The CDR3 runs to 15 residues. Germline CDR1 and CDR2: SGHNT and YYREEE (reference sequence). V was shortened by 1 base and J by 8 bases, with 16 bases between the two germline ends. In DNA, the CDR3 is TGTGCCAGCAGCTTGTTGGCGGGTGGGGGTCATGAGCAGTTCTTC. Translating gives CASSLLAGGGHEQFF.

This sequence joins TRBV7-9 and TRBJ1-4; 7 bases are a match to TRBD1. V lost 4 bases to trimming and J lost 6 bases; unmatched junction nucleotides: 5. Germline-derived CDR1 and CDR2 are SEHNR and FQNEAQ (reference sequence). This CDR3 spans 14 amino acids. This chain's CDR3 is CASSSDRPYEKLFF. The CDR3 DNA is TGTGCCAGCAGCTCGGACAGGCCGTATGAAAAACTGTTTTTT.

The table lists this clone with a count of one. This rearrangement joins TRBV6-5 to TRBJ1-4, with D uncertain. The germline V and J ends were trimmed by 0 bases and 4 bases, with 6 bases remaining between them. CDR1 and CDR2 (germline): MNHEY, SVGAGI. The CDR3 length is 14 residues. CDR3 sequence reads: CASSYSRSNEKLFF. CDR3 nucleotides: TGTGCCAGCAGTTACTCCAGGAGTAATGAAAAACTGTTTTTT.

This clone was detected only a few times. This chain joins TRBV7-2 and TRBJ1-3, with unresolved D. CDR1 is SGHTA and CDR2 is FQGNSA in the germline V gene. The CDR3 sequence is 14 residues long. Trimming took off 4 bases at V and 0 bases at J, with 7 bases between the two ends. CDR3 region: CASSYDISGNTIYF. CDR3 DNA: TGTGCCAGCAGCTATGACATCTCTGGAAACACCATATATTTT.

This clone was observed a few times. The J gene is TRBJ2-1, the V gene TRBV30; tentatively, D is TRBD2 (6 bases). CDR3 length: 14 residues. Germline V gives CDR1 GTSNPN, CDR2 SVGIG (reference sequence). V dropped 1 base and J dropped 5 bases, with 12 bases sitting between them. CDR3 DNA sequence: TGTGCCTGGAGTGCGGAGGGGCTCCACAATGAGCAGTTCTTC. Translated, it gives CAWSAEGLHNEQFF.

In regard to this clone: At one end the junction does not follow the germline gene, possibly because of a read error. The chain combines TRBV7-3 with TRBJ2-1; a weak D match, TRBD2 (7 bases). Germline lookup yields CDR1 SGHTA and CDR2 FQGTGA. CDR3 length equals 17 residues. The CDR3 sequence is CASSPAGAQSSYNEQFF. In DNA, the CDR3 is TGCGCCAGCAGCCCTGCGGGGGCTCAGAGCTCCTACAATGAGCAGTTCTTC. The full variable domain, in which reference TRBV7-3 and TRBJ2-1 provide the parts outside the CDR3, is GAGVSQTPSNKVTEKGKYVELRCDPISGHTALYWYRQSLGQGPEFLIYFQGTGAADDSGLPNDRFFAVRPEGSVSTLKIQRTERGDSAVYLCASSPAGAQSSYNEQFFGPGTRLTVL.

The chain couples TRBV18 to TRBJ1-2, with a possible D match to TRBD1 (5 bases). Germline V lookup: CDR1 KGHSH, CDR2 LQKENI. The CDR3 has 13 residues. Trimming left V 3 bases short and J 3 bases short, with 8 bases between. DNA for the CDR3: TGTGCCAGCTCACCGAGGGGAGACTATGGCTACACCTTC. Protein sequence: CASSPRGDYGYTF.

This clone was seen only once. This chain links TRBV10-3 with TRBJ1-1; 10 bases align to TRBD1. Unmatched junction bases numbered 5, after V lost 6 bases and J lost 7 bases. The germline V gene encodes CDR1 ENHRY and CDR2 SYGVKD. The CDR3 sequence is 13 residues long. The CDR3 DNA follows: TGTGCCATCAGAATGGACAGGGGGGTTGAAGCTTTCTTT. This sequence encodes CAIRMDRGVEAFF.

This sequence joins TRBV6-1 and TRBJ2-3; 8 bases are a match to TRBD1. Trimming removed 6 bases from V and 1 base from J; junction bases left unmatched: 6. CDR1 MNHNS and CDR2 SASEGT come from the germline V gene. The CDR3 runs to 15 residues. This CDR3 reads CASSHQGAGTDTQYF. The CDR3 DNA reads as TGTGCCAGCAGCCACCAGGGGGCCGGCACAGATACGCAGTATTTT.

The V gene is TRBV19, the J gene TRBJ1-2, with D possibly being TRBD1 (6 bases). The CDR3 runs 13 residues. V was pared by 4 bases and J by 4 bases, with 10 bases between. CDR1 LNHDA and CDR2 SQIVND come from the germline V gene (reference sequence). The CDR3 region has the DNA TGTGCCAGTAGTACAACACAGGGCTATGGCTACACCTTC. It yields the protein CASSTTQGYGYTF.

The chain carries TRBV6-6 and TRBJ2-1; possibly TRBD1 for D (6 bases). Trimming took off 2 bases at V and 7 bases at J, with 18 bases between the two ends. CDR1 is MNHNY, CDR2 SVGAGI, per germline (reference sequence). The CDR3 is made up of 16 amino acids. CDR3 nucleotide sequence: TGTGCCAGCAGTTACGGGGGCCGGGTTTCGGGAAATGAGCAGTTCTTC. This translates into CASSYGGRVSGNEQFF.

The chain employs TRBV10-3 and TRBJ1-2; D gene ambiguous. Trimming took 0 bases from V and 4 from J, leaving 6 bases between them. Germline-derived CDR1 and CDR2 are ENHRY and SYGVKD. The CDR3 runs to 13 residues. This CDR3 is CAISESESYGYTF. The CDR3 DNA is TGTGCCATCAGTGAGTCGGAGAGCTATGGCTACACCTTC.

The chain has TRBV12-5 and TRBJ1-2; no clear D. This CDR3 has 14 residues. Germline V gene data show CDR1 as LGHNT and CDR2 as FRNRAP. V was shortened by 2 bases and J by 7 bases, with 14 bases between the two germline ends. The CDR3 DNA is TGTGCTAGTGGTTTGCCCACGTCTACCGGTGGCTACACCTTC. Translation: CASGLPTSTGGYTF.

The rearrangement uses TRBV30 and TRBJ2-3; D call uncertain. The V end lost 5 bases, the J end lost 1 base, and 16 bases lay between the germline ends. The CDR3 runs 15 residues. Germline V lookup: CDR1 GTSNPN, CDR2 SVGIG (reference sequence). The CDR3 protein is CAWVPSDEGTDTQYF. CDR3 nucleotide sequence: TGTGCCTGGGTTCCCTCGGACGAGGGCACAGATACGCAGTATTTT.

This clone showed up just a few times. Here the CDR3 reads CASSYRAGAYEQYF. The CDR3 nucleotides are TGTGCCAGCAGCTATCGAGCGGGAGCATACGAGCAGTACTTC. The chain recombines TRBV7-2 with TRBJ2-7, with TRBD2 identical over 8 bases. Unmatched junction bases numbered 6, after V lost 4 bases and J lost 4 bases. The germline V gene has CDR1 SGHTA and CDR2 FQGNSA. The CDR3 spans 14 residues.

J is TRBJ2-5 and V is TRBV6-6; D unresolved. This CDR3 is 15 amino acids long. Germline V gene sequence: CDR1 MNHNY, CDR2 SVGAGI (reference sequence). The V end was cut by 2 bases, the J end by 5 bases, with 15 bases between. For the CDR3, the DNA is TGTGCCAGCAGTTACCAGGACCCAGGTGGGGAGACCCAGTACTTC. Amino acid sequence: CASSYQDPGGETQYF.

The chain uses TRBV6-5 and TRBJ1-6; D is uncertain. The CDR3 totals 14 residues. V gave up 2 bases and J gave up 6 bases, with 8 bases separating them. Germline V CDR1 and CDR2: MNHEY, SVGAGI. The CDR3 DNA reads as TGTGCCAGCAGTTACGCGGGCGGTAATTCACCCCTCCACTTT. It yields the protein CASSYAGGNSPLHF.

This chain uses TRBV5-8 with TRBJ1-5; D is undetermined. This CDR3 contains 15 residues. The germline V gene encodes CDR1 SGHTS and CDR2 YDEGEE. V lost 0 bases, J lost 5 bases, and 12 bases lay in between. CDR3 protein: CASSLESGGYQPQHF. DNA for the CDR3: TGTGCCAGCAGCTTGGAATCCGGCGGGTATCAGCCCCAGCATTTT.

The rearrangement links TRBV7-9 to TRBJ2-1; D not resolved. Germline CDR1 SEHNR, CDR2 FQNEAQ (reference sequence). Deletions cut 5 bases from V and 9 bases from J, with 11 bases between. The CDR3 extends over 12 amino acids. CDR3 amino acids: CASSPMTAEQFF. The CDR3 nucleotides are TGTGCCAGCAGCCCCATGACGGCTGAGCAGTTCTTC. The variable domain in full, completed from reference TRBV7-9 and TRBJ2-1, reads DTGVSQNPRHKITKRGQNVTFRCDPISEHNRLYWYRQTLGQGPEFLTYFQNEAQLEKSRLLSDRFSAERPKGSFSTLEIQRTEQGDSAMYLCASSPMTAEQFFGPGTRLTVL.

The J gene is TRBJ1-2, the V gene TRBV6-1; D remains ambiguous. CDR3 length: 12 amino acids. V was shortened by 1 base and J by 5 bases, with 5 bases between the two germline ends. The germline V gene has CDR1 MNHNS and CDR2 SASEGT. The CDR3 sequence: CASSEGTYGYTF. The CDR3 region has the DNA TGTGCCAGCAGTGAAGGGACTTATGGCTACACCTTC.

This clone was counted only a few times. The rearrangement joins TRBV7-9 to TRBJ2-7, with D perhaps being TRBD1 or TRBD2 (5 bases each). V was clipped by 5 bases and J by 7 bases, with 12 bases between them. This CDR3 has 12 amino acids. The germline CDR1 and CDR2 sequences are SEHNR and FQNEAQ (reference sequence). The CDR3 DNA is TGTGCCAGCAGCCCGCAGGGCGGGGAGCAGTACTTC. This sequence encodes CASSPQGGEQYF.

The V and J genes are TRBV5-1 and TRBJ1-2; D possibly corresponds to TRBD1 (5 bases). There are 14 residues in the CDR3. V was pared by 4 bases and J by 4 bases, with 14 bases between. CDR1 and CDR2 from the germline V gene are SGHRS and YFSETQ. This CDR3 is CASSQLTDSYGYTF. Written as DNA, the CDR3 is TGCGCCAGCAGCCAGTTGACAGATTCCTATGGCTACACCTTC.

The rearrangement links TRBV6-5 to TRBJ2-1; 10 bases map to TRBD1. Germline CDR1 reads MNHEY; CDR2 reads SVGAGI. V was clipped by 7 bases and J by 7 bases; unmatched bases: 4. There are 13 residues in the CDR3. This chain's CDR3 is CASTRTGGNEQFF. The CDR3 nucleotides are TGTGCCAGCACCCGGACAGGGGGAAATGAGCAGTTCTTC.

V and J are TRBV9 and TRBJ2-2, with TRBD1 matching over 8 bases. V trimming: 5 bases; J trimming: 5 bases; junction bases outside the gene matches: 8. The germline CDR1 and CDR2 sequences are SGDLS and YYNGEE. This CDR3 region has 15 residues. CDR3 DNA sequence: TGTGCCAGCAGTCCCACCGGGACAGGTACCGGGGAGCTGTTTTTT. Its protein product is CASSPTGTGTGELFF.

The V and J genes are TRBV10-3 and TRBJ1-2; D is uncertain. Germline V gene lookup returns CDR1 ENHRY and CDR2 SYGVKD. The CDR3 runs 15 residues. V shed 3 bases and J shed 2 bases, with 13 bases lying between them. CDR3 in amino acids: CAISEKVDPNYGYTF. Here the CDR3 DNA reads TGTGCCATCAGTGAAAAGGTAGATCCAAACTATGGCTACACCTTC.

The rearrangement uses TRBV9 and TRBJ2-5, with D tentatively TRBD1 (6 bases). V was pared by 3 bases and J by 2 bases, with 14 bases between. Germline-derived CDR1 and CDR2 are SGDLS and YYNGEE. CDR3 size: 15 residues. This CDR3 is CASSARGQRQETQYF. CDR3 bases: TGTGCCAGCAGCGCCAGAGGACAGAGACAAGAGACCCAGTACTTC.